Sequencing of this TCR beta chain was carried out in a study of identical twins. Overall study results and limits: Monozygotic twin pairs showed more out-of-frame TCR alpha sharing than models estimated. Abundant beta clonotypes from cord blood bore fewer insertions; memory repertoires lacked this pattern. The degree of excess twin sharing was weaker in beta out-of-frame sequences.

This clonotype was picked up a small number of times. What it binds is unknown. Template switching supplied a universal primer site; unique molecular identifiers were carried on the cDNA. One entry per CDR3 protein results from TCRdb running MiXCR on the 5' RACE reads. Seen here are a few hundred thousand distinct CDR3 sequences, around a tenth observed once, and the top ten hold roughly 3%. CDR1 and CDR2 (germline): LGHNA, YSLEER. The CDR3 runs 13 residues. The V and J ends lost 4 bases and 11 bases respectively, with 17 bases between them. These data are also associated with another study on yellow fever vaccine responses in identical twins.

The chain is built from TRBV4-3 and TRBJ1-2; TRBD1 might be the D (5 bases). The sequence came from a woman aged 18-29 years in good health. The sequencing sample was made of PBMCs. The CDR3 reads CASSPNVGVDYTF. DNA of the CDR3: TGCGCCAGCAGCCCCAACGTGGGGGTAGATTACACCTTC.